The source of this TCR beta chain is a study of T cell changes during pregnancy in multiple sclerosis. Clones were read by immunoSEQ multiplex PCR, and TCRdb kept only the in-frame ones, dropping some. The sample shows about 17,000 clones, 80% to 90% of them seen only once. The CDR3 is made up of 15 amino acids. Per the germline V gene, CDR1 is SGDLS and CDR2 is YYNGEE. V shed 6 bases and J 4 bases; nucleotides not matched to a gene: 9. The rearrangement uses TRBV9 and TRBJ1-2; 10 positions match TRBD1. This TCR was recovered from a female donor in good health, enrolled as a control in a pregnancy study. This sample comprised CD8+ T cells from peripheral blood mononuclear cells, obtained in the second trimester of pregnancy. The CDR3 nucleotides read TGTGCCAGCACCCCGGGACAGGGGTCCCCCTATGGCTACACCTTC. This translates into CASTPGQGSPYGYTF.